Below are 17 T cell receptor beta chains sequenced from a single sample in a study of metastatic and nonmetastatic thyroid tumors. Every patient underwent thyroid surgery untreated. TCRdb called clones again from the PCR reads with MiXCR. The sample contains more than 65,000 clones, approximately 14% of which appear only once. Specimen: blood. These receptors originate from a male donor with papillary thyroid cancer or a benign thyroid nodule (not recorded which). Some clones in this sample may be carry-over from other donors' samples.

This clone occurred many times. The V gene is TRBV18, the J gene TRBJ1-4; D is unresolved. V lost 4 bases and J 4 bases, leaving 13 bases between the germline ends. This CDR3 spans 15 amino acids. Germline CDR1 is KGHSH and CDR2 is LQKENI. CDR3 DNA: TGTGCCAGCTCACAAGAGAGTACATATAATGAAAAACTGTTTTTT. Encoded protein: CASSQESTYNEKLFF. Combining the CDR3 with reference TRBV18 and TRBJ1-4 gives the whole variable domain NAGVMQNPRHLVRRRGQEARLRCSPMKGHSHVYWYRQLPEEGLKFMVYLQKENIIDESGMPKERFSAEFPKEGPSILRIQQVVRGDSAAYFCASSQESTYNEKLFFGSGTQLSVL.

This clone was seen ten or more times. The J gene is TRBJ2-5, the V gene TRBV11-2; 7 nucleotides line up with TRBD1. V dropped 4 bases and J dropped 0; count of bases not matched to a gene: 11. Germline CDR1 is SGHAT and CDR2 is FQNNGV. The CDR3 is 17 amino acids. CDR3 region: CASSSKRGTVYQETQYF. The CDR3 DNA sequence: TGTGCCAGCAGCTCAAAGAGGGGGACAGTATACCAAGAGACCCAGTACTTC.

The rearrangement uses TRBV11-2 and TRBJ2-1, with 9 bases matching TRBD2. Germline V gene data show CDR1 as SGHAT and CDR2 as FQNNGV. The CDR3 totals 17 residues. The V and J ends lost 5 bases and 8 bases, in that order; junction bases with no gene match: 16. CDR3 bases: TGTGCCAGCAGCCGTACTAGCGGGTCCCTCCTTTACGATGAGCAGTTCTTC. Translation: CASSRTSGSLLYDEQFF.

The CDR3: CASSATASSYEQYF. As DNA, the CDR3 is TGTGCCAGCAGTGCTACAGCGAGCTCCTACGAGCAGTACTTC. V is TRBV12-3 or TRBV12-4 and J is TRBJ2-7; D remains ambiguous. Trimming stripped 5 bases from V and 0 bases from J, with 11 bases between. CDR3 length: 14 residues.

This clone was counted many times. The V gene is TRBV4-2, the J gene TRBJ1-5, with D possibly being TRBD1 (5 bases). The CDR3 loop spans 15 amino acids. Germline V gene data show CDR1 as LGHNA and CDR2 as YNFKEQ. V dropped 2 bases and J dropped 2 bases, with 10 bases sitting between them. The CDR3 DNA follows: TGTGCCAGCAGCCAATGGGGGTATGGCAATCAGCCCCAGCATTTT. It encodes CASSQWGYGNQPQHF.

This rearrangement joins TRBV6-1 to TRBJ2-7, with TRBD1 matching over 7 bases. The CDR3 totals 14 residues. Germline-derived CDR1 and CDR2 are MNHNS and SASEGT. The CDR3 reads CASSELQGDDEHYV. The CDR3 DNA follows: TGTGCCAGCAGTGAATTGCAGGGGGACGACGAGCATTACGTC.

Concerning this clone itself: A junction end diverges from the germline sequence, so it may reflect a read error. The chain recombines TRBV6-2 or TRBV6-3 with TRBJ2-7; D might be TRBD2 (5 bases). Germline loops: CDR1 MNHEY, CDR2 SVGEGT. The CDR3 contains 15 residues. The CDR3 loop reads CASSYSLQGQEEQYF. In nucleotides, the CDR3 is TGTGCCAGCAGTTACTCGTTGCAAGGGCAGGAGGAGCAGTACTTT.

In this sample, this clone turned up many times. The chain carries TRBV4-1 and TRBJ1-1, with 8 bases fitting TRBD1. Germline CDR1 MGHRA, CDR2 YSYEKL. The ends lost 0 bases at V and 0 bases at J; junction bases unmatched: 6. The CDR3 loop spans 17 amino acids. The CDR3 DNA reads TGCGCCAGCAGCCAAGATTTAACAGGGGGTATGAACACTGAAGCTTTCTTT. Protein: CASSQDLTGGMNTEAFF.

This clone occurred many times. This rearrangement joins TRBV12-3 or TRBV12-4 to TRBJ2-1; no clear D gene. The germline V and J ends were trimmed by 6 bases and 10 bases, with 7 bases remaining between them. The CDR3 is 10 amino acids. The CDR3: CASSGIEQFF. In DNA, the CDR3 is TGTGCCAGCAGCGGAATAGAGCAGTTCTTC.

A remark on this clone: It may be a read error: a sequence one base away is much more abundant. The V call is TRBV11-2, the J call TRBJ2-1; D gene unclear. Germline CDR1 is SGHAT and CDR2 is FQNNGV. This CDR3 comprises 16 residues. The V and J ends lost 5 bases and 5 bases respectively, with 19 bases between them. The CDR3 bases are TGTGCCAGCAGCCTCCAGTCTCAAGTGTGGAACAATGAGCAGTTCTTC. Amino acids: CASSLQSQVWNNEQFF.

This clone was recorded many times. V gene TRBV5-1 combines with J gene TRBJ2-5, with 7 nucleotides matching TRBD1. The germline V gene encodes CDR1 SGHRS and CDR2 YFSETQ. V shed 4 bases and J 1 base; nucleotides not matched to a gene: 7. This CDR3 region has 15 residues. In DNA form, the CDR3 reads TGCGCCAGCAGCGTCACAGGGGCCCTCCAAGAGACCCAGTACTTC. Amino acid sequence: CASSVTGALQETQYF.

This clone was counted a few times. This may be a read error: a much more frequent sequence differs by one nucleotide. This rearrangement joins TRBV10-2 to TRBJ1-6; D uncertain. The germline V and J ends were trimmed by 8 bases and 7 bases, with 12 bases remaining between them. This CDR3 region has 13 residues. CDR1 is WSHSY, CDR2 SAAADI, per germline. CDR3: CASHPVPNSPLHF. CDR3 sequence (DNA): TGCGCCAGCCACCCAGTCCCCAATTCACCCCTCCACTTT.

This clone was picked up one time. The V gene is TRBV20-1, the J gene TRBJ2-7; D may be TRBD2 (6 bases). CDR3 length: 11 residues. V was clipped by 4 bases and J by 9 bases, with 13 bases between them. Germline loops: CDR1 DFQATT, CDR2 SNEGSKA (reference sequence). The CDR3 DNA reads TGCAGTGCTACAGGGCTGGGGGGGCAGTACTTC. Its translation is CSATGLGGQYF.

This clone was seen repeatedly, ten times or more. V gene TRBV12-3 or TRBV12-4 combines with J gene TRBJ2-3, with D possibly TRBD2 on 6 matching bases. Trimming removed 6 bases at V and 6 bases at J, with 16 bases between. The CDR3 covers 14 residues. The CDR3 protein is CASRSESGGDTQYF. The CDR3 bases are TGTGCCAGCAGGTCCGAAAGTGGAGGGGATACGCAGTATTTT.

The chain combines TRBV5-1 with TRBJ2-2; maybe TRBD2 (6 bases). Germline V gene lookup returns CDR1 SGHRS and CDR2 YFSETQ. This CDR3 has 14 residues. V gave up 5 bases and J gave up 6 bases, with 14 bases separating them. The DNA of the CDR3 is TGCGCCAGCAGTCGACGAGCGGGCGCCGGGGAGCTGTTTTTT. It translates to CASSRRAGAGELFF.

This rearrangement joins TRBV20-1 to TRBJ1-2; possible D gene TRBD1, 5 bases. V was shortened by 3 bases and J by 9 bases, with 8 bases between the two germline ends. Germline-derived CDR1 and CDR2 are DFQATT and SNEGSKA (reference sequence). There are 10 residues in the CDR3. CDR3 protein: CSASRVCYTF. CDR3 in DNA: TGCAGTGCTAGCAGGGTATGCTACACCTTC.

This clone occurred many times. This rearrangement joins TRBV7-2 to TRBJ2-5; 12 nucleotides align to TRBD2. The CDR3 totals 15 residues. Per germline, CDR1 SGHTA and CDR2 FQGNSA. The ends lost 1 base at V and 5 bases at J; junction bases unmatched: 2. Written as DNA, the CDR3 is TGTGCCAGCAGCTTAGGGGGGACTAGCGGGGAGACCCAGTACTTC. Its translation is CASSLGGTSGETQYF.